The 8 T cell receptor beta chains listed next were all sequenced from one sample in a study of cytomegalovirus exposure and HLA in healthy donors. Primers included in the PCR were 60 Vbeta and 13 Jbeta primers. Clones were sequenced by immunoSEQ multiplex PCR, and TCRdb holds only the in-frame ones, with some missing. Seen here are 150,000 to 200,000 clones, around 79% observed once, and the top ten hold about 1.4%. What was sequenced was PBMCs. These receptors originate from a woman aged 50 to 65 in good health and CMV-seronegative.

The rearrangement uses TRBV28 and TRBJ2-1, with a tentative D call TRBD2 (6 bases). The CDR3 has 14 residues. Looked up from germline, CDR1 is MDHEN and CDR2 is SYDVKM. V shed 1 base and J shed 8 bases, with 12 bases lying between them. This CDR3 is CASSLSGGNDEQFF. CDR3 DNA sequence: TGTGCCAGCAGTTTATCCGGCGGGAATGATGAGCAGTTCTTC.

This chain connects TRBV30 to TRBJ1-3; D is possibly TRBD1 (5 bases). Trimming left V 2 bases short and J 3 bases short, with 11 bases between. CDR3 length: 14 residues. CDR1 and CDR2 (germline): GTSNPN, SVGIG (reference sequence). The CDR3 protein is CAWSKWTLGNTIYF. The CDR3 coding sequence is TGTGCCTGGAGTAAATGGACACTTGGAAACACCATATATTTT.

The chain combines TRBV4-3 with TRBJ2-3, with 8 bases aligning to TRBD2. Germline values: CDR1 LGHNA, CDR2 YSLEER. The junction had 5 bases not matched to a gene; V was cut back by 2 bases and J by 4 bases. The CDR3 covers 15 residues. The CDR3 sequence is CASSQLSGGPDTQYF. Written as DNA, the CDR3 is TGCGCCAGCAGCCAATTGTCGGGGGGGCCAGATACGCAGTATTTT.

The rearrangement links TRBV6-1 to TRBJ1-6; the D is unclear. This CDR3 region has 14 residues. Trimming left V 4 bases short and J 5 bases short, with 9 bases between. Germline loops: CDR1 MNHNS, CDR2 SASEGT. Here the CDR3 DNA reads TGTGCCAGCAGTGCAGGCCCCCATAATTCACCCCTCCACTTT. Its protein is CASSAGPHNSPLHF.

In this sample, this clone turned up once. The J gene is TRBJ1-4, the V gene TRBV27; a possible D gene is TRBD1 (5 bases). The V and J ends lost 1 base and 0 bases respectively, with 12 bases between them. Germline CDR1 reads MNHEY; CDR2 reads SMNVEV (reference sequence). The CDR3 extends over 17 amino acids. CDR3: CASSLLAGPATNEKLFF. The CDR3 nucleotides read TGTGCCAGCAGTTTATTAGCGGGGCCAGCAACTAATGAAAAACTGTTTTTT.

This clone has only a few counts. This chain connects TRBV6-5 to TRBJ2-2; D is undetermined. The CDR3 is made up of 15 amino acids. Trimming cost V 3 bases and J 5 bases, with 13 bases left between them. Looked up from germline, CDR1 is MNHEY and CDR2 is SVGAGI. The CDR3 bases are TGTGCCAGCAGTTATCTGTCTAGTCAGACCGGGGAGCTGTTTTTT. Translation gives CASSYLSSQTGELFF.

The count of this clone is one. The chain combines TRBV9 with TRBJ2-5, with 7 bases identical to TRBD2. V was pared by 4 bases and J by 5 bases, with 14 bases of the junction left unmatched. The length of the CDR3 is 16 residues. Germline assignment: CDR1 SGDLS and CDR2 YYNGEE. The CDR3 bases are TGTGCCAGCAGCTCCGGGGACTACCGGACGGGGGAGACCCAGTACTTC. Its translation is CASSSGDYRTGETQYF.

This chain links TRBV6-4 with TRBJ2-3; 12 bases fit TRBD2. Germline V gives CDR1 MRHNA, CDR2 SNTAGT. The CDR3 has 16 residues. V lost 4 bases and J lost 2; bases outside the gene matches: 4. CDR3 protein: CASSGRTSGVTDTQYF. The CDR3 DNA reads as TGTGCCAGCAGTGGTCGGACTAGCGGGGTCACAGATACGCAGTATTTT.